The entry that follows covers one T cell receptor (beta chain) sequence. Random hexamers were used to reverse transcribe the RNA input (roughly 0.5 to 1 ug). Using its own MiXCR run on the immunoSEQ multiplex PCR reads, TCRdb lists one record per CDR3 protein. The sample includes 120,000 or so distinct CDR3 sequences, just over 95% of them seen just once. The data were obtained in a study of CD8 T cells in Susac syndrome. The CDR3 extends over 17 amino acids. Looked up from germline, CDR1 is SEHNR and CDR2 is FQNEAQ (reference sequence). With 5 bases removed from V and 2 bases from J, the gap between germline ends came to 21 bases.

The sequencing input was CD4+ T cells from PBMCs. J is TRBJ2-5 and V is TRBV7-9; D is unresolved. The sequence came from a human donor with Susac syndrome. As DNA, the CDR3 is TGTGCCAGCAGCCCCGCCTACGGAGTAGTGGGGCAAGAGACCCAGTACTTC. It is translated as CASSPAYGVVGQETQYF.